Each of the 11 T cell receptor beta chains below was sequenced from the same sample in a study of identifying expanded T cells in peripheral blood. Repertoires were generated with immunoSEQ multiplex PCR, while TCRdb's copy carries only in-frame clones and drops some. The sample shows some 93,000 clones, 88% of them seen only once. The material sequenced was blood. These receptors all stem from a person aged 18 to 75 in good health.

The chain carries TRBV10-2 and TRBJ2-1, with TRBD1 matching 9 bases. The CDR3 runs 12 residues. CDR1 and CDR2 from the germline V gene are WSHSY and SAAADI. The V and J ends lost 6 bases and 6 bases, in that order; junction bases with no gene match: 0. The DNA for the CDR3 is TGCGCCAGCAGGGACAGGGGCAATGAGCAGTTCTTC. This sequence encodes CASRDRGNEQFF.

The chain couples TRBV4-1 to TRBJ2-1, with TRBD2 matching over 12 bases. This CDR3 is 16 amino acids long. The germline V gene has CDR1 MGHRA and CDR2 YSYEKL. The trim removed 4 bases at V and 1 base at J, leaving 2 bases unmatched. The chain's CDR3 is CASSLTSGGSYNEQFF. CDR3 nucleotide sequence: TGCGCCAGCAGCCTTACTAGCGGGGGGTCCTACAATGAGCAGTTCTTC.

This clone appeared once. V gene TRBV5-8 combines with J gene TRBJ2-7, with D possibly TRBD2 on 6 matching bases. There are 13 residues in the CDR3. V gave up 4 bases and J gave up 11 bases, with 19 bases separating them. The germline V gene encodes CDR1 SGHTS and CDR2 YDEGEE. The CDR3, as DNA: TGTGCCAGCAGCATAAGACTAGGGCCCAGGGAGTACTTC. It translates to CASSIRLGPREYF.

The V and J genes are TRBV5-6 and TRBJ1-1, with D uncertain. V dropped 6 bases and J dropped 2 bases, with 11 bases sitting between them. CDR1 is SGHDT, CDR2 YYEEEE, per germline. The CDR3 loop spans 13 amino acids. In DNA, the CDR3 is TGTGCCAGCACCTCCCCCCGAAACACTGAAGCTTTCTTT. Translating gives CASTSPRNTEAFF.

Details on this clone: At one end the junction does not follow the germline gene, possibly because of a read error. The chain combines TRBV5-5 with TRBJ2-1; TRBD2 aligns across 7 bases. CDR1 SGHKS and CDR2 YYEKEE come from the germline V gene (reference sequence). The CDR3 runs 14 residues. For the CDR3, the DNA is TGTGCCAGCAGTTTTAGGGGAGGGTACACTGAGCAGTTCTTC. Translating gives CASSFRGGYTEQFF.

The chain links TRBV18 to TRBJ1-6; D possibly corresponds to TRBD1 (6 bases). The length of the CDR3 is 15 residues. CDR1 KGHSH and CDR2 LQKENI come from the germline V gene. V dropped 1 base and J dropped 5 bases, with 9 bases sitting between them. In DNA, the CDR3 is TGTGCCAGCTCACCACAGGGGGGTAATAATTCACCCCTCCACTTT. Protein sequence: CASSPQGGNNSPLHF.

The gene calls are TRBV6-4 and TRBJ2-2; D is undetermined. CDR1 is MRHNA, CDR2 SNTAGT, per germline. Trimming cost V 3 bases and J 4 bases, with 6 bases left between them. This CDR3 comprises 13 residues. For the CDR3, the DNA is TGTGCCAGCAGTGAATACAGCACCGGGGAGCTGTTTTTT. Translated: CASSEYSTGELFF.

In this sample, this clone turned up a few times. The V gene is TRBV4-3, the J gene TRBJ2-2; TRBD2 agrees at 7 bases. Unmatched junction bases numbered 7, after V lost 6 bases and J lost 3 bases. The CDR3 runs to 15 residues. Germline loops: CDR1 LGHNA, CDR2 YSLEER. The CDR3 here is CASSLAGAYTGELFF. DNA of the CDR3: TGCGCCAGCAGTCTTGCGGGAGCTTACACCGGGGAGCTGTTTTTT.

The V call is TRBV4-2, the J call TRBJ1-5, with no clear D. Germline assignment: CDR1 LGHNA and CDR2 YNFKEQ. V was shortened by 1 base and J by 4 bases, with 8 bases between the two germline ends. The CDR3 is made up of 14 amino acids. This CDR3 is CASSQGQENQPQHF. CDR3 in DNA: TGTGCCAGCAGCCAAGGCCAGGAAAATCAGCCCCAGCATTTT.

V is TRBV18 and J is TRBJ1-5; 7 bases agree with TRBD1. V lost 3 bases to trimming and J lost 6 bases; unmatched junction nucleotides: 2. The germline V gene has CDR1 KGHSH and CDR2 LQKENI. This CDR3 region has 13 residues. This CDR3 reads CASSPTGPQPQHF. The DNA of the CDR3 is TGTGCCAGCTCACCGACAGGGCCTCAGCCCCAGCATTTT.

The chain couples TRBV4-1 to TRBJ2-2; possibly TRBD1 for D (6 bases). The CDR3 has 21 residues. V lost 4 bases, J lost 0 bases, and 27 bases lay in between. Germline V CDR1 and CDR2: MGHRA, YSYEKL. The CDR3 is CASSPLPQGTQGHSNTGELFF. For the CDR3, the DNA is TGCGCCAGCAGCCCTTTGCCTCAGGGGACCCAGGGACACTCGAACACCGGGGAGCTGTTTTTT.